The subject of this entry is one TCR beta chain. Its antigen remains unknown. The CDR3 length is 13 residues. The germline V gene has CDR1 MNHEY and CDR2 SVGAGI. Trimming shortened V by 5 bases and J by 3 bases, and 11 bases separated the two germline ends. This sample was included in a study of T cell repertoires in cytomegalovirus infection. Study summary: Shared public TCR beta signatures pointed to both CMV infection and a matching HLA type. Findings and limits, study-wide: Summed frequency of shared TCR beta families picked out CMV carriers who also had the relevant HLA. HLA-C-restricted CMV clonotypes gave the most frequent clonotype in two of eight donors.

TCRdb recomputed calls from the reads with MiXCR, one row per CDR3 protein. This table holds about 60,000 distinct CDR3 sequences, about a third found once. V gene TRBV6-5 combines with J gene TRBJ2-7, with a possible D match to TRBD1 (5 bases). The sequence was obtained from a human donor in good health (CMV status not recorded). Some clones in this sample may be carry-over from other donors' samples. The sample was PBMCs, sequenced either directly or after in vitro stimulation (not recorded which). Written as DNA, the CDR3 is TGTGCCAGCAGTGCCCAGGGTCGCTACGAGCAGTACTTC. It yields the protein CASSAQGRYEQYF.